The TCR beta chain described here comes from a study of T cells in Graves' hyperthyroidism and ophthalmopathy. General study findings and limits: Most expanded thyroid clonotypes above 0.001 recurred in blood.

A few counts support this clonotype. Its antigen is undetermined. The CDR3 extends over 14 amino acids. Germline assignment: CDR1 LNHDA and CDR2 SQIVND (reference sequence). Between the trimmed V and J ends, which lost 7 bases and 4 bases, there was a span of 16 bases. TCR beta CDR3 sequences were amplified from RNA transcripts. When the TCR CDR3 underwent first-round RT-PCR, the HTBI primer set was used. Each CDR3 protein gets one entry after TCRdb re-called the multiplex PCR reads with MiXCR. Counted here are approximately 300,000 distinct CDR3 sequences, approximately 15% occurring once; the ten biggest clones make up about 50%. Diagnostic assessment was based on clinical symptoms, serum thyroxine and TRAb, thyroid ultrasound and orbital computed tomography. The authors obtained PBMCs from around 11 ml of fresh peripheral blood.

The sample comprised blood. The V gene is TRBV19, the J gene TRBJ1-1; no clear D gene. This TCR came from a woman aged 55-70 years with Graves' ophthalmopathy. In DNA, the CDR3 is TGTGCCAGTAATCTTTACCCAGAGGGCACTGAAGCTTTCTTT. Its translation: CASNLYPEGTEAFF.